The sequence of this T cell receptor beta chain was determined in a study of blood T cell repertoires in COVID-19. Overall study context: The United States, Italy and Spain provided the acute and convalescent COVID-19 samples.

This clone was recorded a few times. Sequencing used immunoSEQ multiplex PCR; TCRdb keeps in-frame clones, though not all of them. Here the sample spans about 100,000 clones, 85% being singletons. Trimming cost V 8 bases and J 3 bases; bases outside gene matches: 4. This CDR3 is built from 12 residues. Germline CDR1 reads SGHAT; CDR2 reads FQDESV (reference sequence). The sequence was collected from a woman between 65 and 79 years old with active or convalescent COVID-19. The sequenced material came from peripheral blood. The V gene is TRBV11-1, the J gene TRBJ2-7, with 7 bases aligning to TRBD1. The CDR3 DNA follows: TGTGCCAGCCCGACAGGGTTCTACGAGCAGTACTTC. Translating gives CASPTGFYEQYF. The whole variable domain, filled in from reference TRBV11-1 and TRBJ2-7, reads EAEVAQSPRYKITEKSQAVAFWCDPISGHATLYWYRQILGQGPELLVQFQDESVVDDSQLPKDRFSAERLKGVDSTLKIQPAELGDSAMYLCASPTGFYEQYFGPGTRLTVT.